The 22 T cell receptor beta chains below come from one sample, sequenced in a study of T-cell reconstitution after alpha-beta-depleted transplantation in children. Unique molecular identifiers featured in how the TCRbeta library was prepared. TCRdb independently ran MiXCR on the PCR reads; one entry per CDR3 protein. Here the sample spans fewer than 550,000 distinct CDR3 sequences, about an eighth being singletons. Material: PBMCs, mostly from graft donor cells, obtained 180 days after TCRalphabeta/CD19-depleted stem cell transplant. All receptors derive from a female patient aged 2-10 years who had a stem cell transplant for aplastic anemia, so the T cells may come from the graft donor.

This clonotype was counted a few times. The CDR3 DNA sequence: TGTGCCAGCAGTTCCTCCCCCGCCTACGAGCAGTACGTC. It codes for CASSSSPAYEQYV. The chain combines TRBV27 with TRBJ2-7, with no clear D. In germline, CDR1 is MNHEY, CDR2 SMNVEV (reference sequence). The V end was cut by 4 bases, the J end by 2 bases, with 9 bases between. This CDR3 comprises 13 residues.

This clonotype was recorded many times. This chain links TRBV29-1 with TRBJ2-1; 9 positions match TRBD2. V lost 4 bases and J lost 14; bases outside the gene matches: 12. Germline-derived CDR1 and CDR2 are SQVTM and ANQGSEA. The CDR3 runs 13 residues. The CDR3: CSVGRRREGREFF. DNA of the CDR3: TGCAGCGTTGGAAGACGGCGGGAGGGCCGGGAGTTCTTC.

This clonotype was picked up many times. This chain joins TRBV13 and TRBJ2-7; perhaps TRBD1 as D (5 bases). Germline CDR1 PRHDT, CDR2 FYEKMQ (reference sequence). The CDR3 consists of 14 residues. Trimming stripped 0 bases from V and 0 bases from J, with 6 bases between. Written as DNA, the CDR3 is TGTGCCAGCAGCTTAGGAGGGGACTCCTACGAGCAGTACGTC. Its translation: CASSLGGDSYEQYV.

This chain joins TRBV6-5 and TRBJ2-5; D unresolved. The length of the CDR3 is 13 residues. Trimming took off 0 bases at V and 5 bases at J, with 7 bases between the two ends. Germline V gene data show CDR1 as MNHEY and CDR2 as SVGAGI. CDR3 sequence (DNA): TGTGCCAGCAGTTACTCCGCGGTGGAGACCCAGTACTTC. It yields the protein CASSYSAVETQYF.

The rearrangement uses TRBV28 and TRBJ1-5, with TRBD1 as a possible D gene (5 bases). With 10 bases removed from V and 2 bases from J, the gap between germline ends came to 12 bases. Per germline, CDR1 MDHEN and CDR2 SYDVKM. There are 13 residues in the CDR3. The CDR3 DNA follows: TGTGCCACTCAGGGACTTGGCAATCAGCCCCAGCATTTT. Amino acid sequence: CATQGLGNQPQHF.

This clonotype was recorded at least ten times. The rearrangement joins TRBV27 to TRBJ2-5; TRBD1 matches at 7 bases. Germline V gene lookup returns CDR1 MNHEY and CDR2 SMNVEV (reference sequence). The V and J ends lost 5 bases and 2 bases, in that order; junction bases with no gene match: 11. The CDR3 length is 16 residues. CDR3 sequence: CASSQYPGTAQETQYF. The DNA of the CDR3 is TGTGCCAGCAGTCAATACCCCGGGACAGCTCAAGAGACCCAGTACTTC.

This clonotype was seen only a few times. This rearrangement joins TRBV4-3 to TRBJ2-3; 8 bases map to TRBD2. Per the germline V gene, CDR1 is LGHNA and CDR2 is YSLEER. The CDR3 totals 18 residues. The ends lost 5 bases at V and 1 base at J; junction bases unmatched: 14. The CDR3 DNA follows: TGCGCCAGCAGCTACCGGGGGGGGAGTGACCTGGGCACAGATACGCAGTATTTT. Its protein is CASSYRGGSDLGTDTQYF.

This clonotype turned up a few times. The V gene is TRBV7-6, the J gene TRBJ1-2, with 8 bases identical to TRBD1. The CDR3 extends over 15 amino acids. The germline gives CDR1 SGHVS, CDR2 FNYEAQ. The V and J ends lost 1 base and 4 bases, in that order; junction bases with no gene match: 5. The CDR3 here is CASSLDHRGGYGYTF. The CDR3 nucleotides read TGTGCCAGCAGCTTAGATCACAGGGGGGGCTATGGCTACACCTTC.

In this sample, this clonotype turned up a few times. The J gene is TRBJ1-5, the V gene TRBV12-3 or TRBV12-4; 9 bases align to TRBD1. The CDR3 contains 16 residues. After removal of 3 bases from V and 5 bases from J, the junction contained 8 bases not matched to a gene. This CDR3 reads CASSFVVGTGYQPQHF. The CDR3 DNA is TGTGCCAGCAGTTTCGTCGTCGGGACAGGGTATCAGCCCCAGCATTTT.

The chain couples TRBV7-9 to TRBJ2-4; D is perhaps TRBD1 or TRBD2 (5 bases each). Trimming stripped 5 bases from V and 0 bases from J, with 17 bases between. CDR3 length: 17 amino acids. The germline gives CDR1 SEHNR, CDR2 FQNEAQ (reference sequence). The CDR3 DNA follows: TGTGCCAGCAGCCCAAAAGGGACGGAGATAGCCAAAAACATTCAGTACTTC. The encoded protein is CASSPKGTEIAKNIQYF.

This chain connects TRBV6-5 to TRBJ2-4, with 9 bases aligning to TRBD2. Germline-derived CDR1 and CDR2 are MNHEY and SVGAGI. V was clipped by 2 bases and J by 4 bases; unmatched bases: 6. The CDR3 sequence is 16 residues long. The chain's CDR3 is CASSYRLAALKNIQYF. CDR3 nucleotides: TGTGCCAGCAGTTACCGACTAGCGGCTTTGAAAAACATTCAGTACTTC.

This clonotype was detected only a few times. V gene TRBV28 combines with J gene TRBJ1-1; 7 bases are a match to TRBD1. This CDR3 is 14 amino acids long. Germline lookup yields CDR1 MDHEN and CDR2 SYDVKM. V was clipped by 6 bases and J by 0 bases; unmatched bases: 4. CDR3 amino acids: CASRPGQLNTEAFF. In DNA, the CDR3 is TGTGCCAGCAGACCGGGACAGTTGAACACTGAAGCTTTCTTT.

This clonotype was seen only a few times. This rearrangement joins TRBV6-5 to TRBJ2-5; D could derive from TRBD1 or TRBD2 (5 bases each). The CDR3 covers 15 residues. Germline V gene lookup returns CDR1 MNHEY and CDR2 SVGAGI. Trimming left V 6 bases short and J 5 bases short, with 19 bases between. The CDR3 is CASRSYIGTGETQYF. CDR3 nucleotides: TGTGCCAGCAGATCATATATCGGGACGGGGGAGACCCAGTACTTC.

This clonotype was seen repeatedly, ten times or more. The chain links TRBV3-1 to TRBJ2-7; 7 bases agree with TRBD1. This CDR3 is 14 amino acids long. Germline assignment: CDR1 LGHDT and CDR2 YNNKEL (reference sequence). V was clipped by 1 base and J by 2 bases; unmatched bases: 2. CDR3 sequence (DNA): TGTGCCAGCAGCCAAGGAACAGGGGCCTACGAGCAGTACTTC. Residues: CASSQGTGAYEQYF.

The genes are TRBV27 and TRBJ2-1; no clear D. Germline CDR1 is MNHEY and CDR2 is SMNVEV (reference sequence). The length of the CDR3 is 14 residues. V was trimmed by 11 bases and J by 0 bases, leaving 14 bases between them. In DNA, the CDR3 is TGTGCCCGCACCACACAGCGCTCCTACAATGAGCAGTTCTTC. Its protein product is CARTTQRSYNEQFF.

This clonotype has just one count. The chain combines TRBV7-2 with TRBJ2-7; D tentatively reads TRBD1 or TRBD2 (6 bases each). V lost 1 base, J lost 0 bases, and 10 bases lay in between. Per the germline V gene, CDR1 is SGHTA and CDR2 is FQGNSA. The CDR3 runs 15 residues. The CDR3 sequence is CASSLVKGGSYEQYF. The CDR3 coding sequence is TGTGCCAGCAGCTTAGTAAAGGGGGGCTCCTACGAGCAGTACTTC.

The chain joins TRBV7-2 to TRBJ2-1; TRBD2 is a possible D gene (6 bases). Germline assignment: CDR1 SGHTA and CDR2 FQGNSA. Deletions cut 6 bases from V and 7 bases from J, with 19 bases between. This CDR3 comprises 15 residues. The CDR3 DNA follows: TGTGCCAGCAGTCTGGGGGGAGGCAGAGTAAATGAGCAGTTCTTC. It encodes CASSLGGGRVNEQFF.

This clonotype has more than one count but fewer than ten. This rearrangement joins TRBV20-1 to TRBJ2-1, with 9 bases matching TRBD2. Germline loops: CDR1 DFQATT, CDR2 SNEGSKA (reference sequence). The CDR3 totals 15 residues. The junction had 6 bases not matched to a gene; V was cut back by 2 bases and J by 4 bases. CDR3 in amino acids: CSARRREGPYNEQFF. The CDR3 DNA reads as TGCAGTGCTAGAAGGCGGGAGGGCCCGTACAATGAGCAGTTCTTC.

The V and J genes are TRBV28 and TRBJ2-5; 9 nucleotides align to TRBD2. V lost 2 bases and J lost 6; bases outside the gene matches: 10. Germline V gene sequence: CDR1 MDHEN, CDR2 SYDVKM. The CDR3 is 16 residues long. The CDR3 DNA reads TGTGCCAGCAGTTTAGCCGCGGGAGGGCCTCCCAAGACCCAGTACTTC. It codes for CASSLAAGGPPKTQYF.

This clonotype was seen many times. The V call is TRBV5-6, the J call TRBJ2-3; D might be TRBD2 (6 bases). Germline V lookup: CDR1 SGHDT, CDR2 YYEEEE. The V gene lost 7 bases and the J gene lost 6 bases, with 12 bases spanning the gap. The CDR3 totals 12 residues. The CDR3 region is CASGPGGDTQYF. The CDR3 DNA is TGTGCCAGCGGCCCCGGAGGGGATACGCAGTATTTT.

This chain joins TRBV15 and TRBJ2-3; 8 positions agree with TRBD2. The CDR3 spans 17 residues. In germline, CDR1 is LNHNV, CDR2 YYDKDF (reference sequence). Trimming at V came to 7 bases and at J to 2 bases, leaving 14 bases not matched to a gene. This CDR3 is CATTSERLAGSTDTQYF. In DNA, the CDR3 is TGTGCCACCACCTCGGAGAGGCTAGCGGGCTCCACAGATACGCAGTATTTT.

This clonotype was counted only a few times. The CDR3 nucleotides are TGCAGTGCTATTGGTCTTCCGGGACAGAATTATGAAGCTTTCTTT. This translates into CSAIGLPGQNYEAFF. The chain couples TRBV20-1 to TRBJ1-1; 7 nucleotides match TRBD1. This CDR3 has 15 amino acids. V dropped 4 bases and J dropped 7; count of bases not matched to a gene: 15. The germline CDR1 and CDR2 sequences are DFQATT and SNEGSKA (reference sequence).